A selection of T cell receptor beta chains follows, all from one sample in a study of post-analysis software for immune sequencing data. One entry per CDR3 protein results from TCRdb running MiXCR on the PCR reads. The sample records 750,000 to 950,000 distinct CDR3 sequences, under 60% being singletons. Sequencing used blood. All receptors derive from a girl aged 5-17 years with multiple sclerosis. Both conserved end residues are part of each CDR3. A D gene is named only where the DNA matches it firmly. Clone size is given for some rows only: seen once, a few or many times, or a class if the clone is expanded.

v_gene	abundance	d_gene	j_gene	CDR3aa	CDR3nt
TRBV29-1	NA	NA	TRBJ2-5	CSVETGRGAETQYF	TGCAGCGTTGAAACGGGCAGGGGCGCGGAGACCCAGTACTTC
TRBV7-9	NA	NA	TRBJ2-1	CASSRLTSHSRSYNEQFF	TGTGCCAGCAGCCGCCTTACTAGCCACTCTAGATCCTACAATGAGCAGTTCTTC
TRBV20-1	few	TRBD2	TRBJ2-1	CSKPGLVDNEQFF	TGCAGTAAACCGGGACTAGTCGACAATGAGCAGTTCTTC
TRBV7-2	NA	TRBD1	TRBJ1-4	CASSLGQGFEKLFF	TGTGCCAGCAGCCTCGGACAGGGGTTTGAAAAACTGTTTTTT
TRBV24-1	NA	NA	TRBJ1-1	CAVRREVGGEAFF	TGTGCCGTCCGCAGGGAAGTGGGTGGTGAAGCTTTCTTT
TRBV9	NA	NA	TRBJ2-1	CASSVAGTSYNEQFF	TGTGCCAGCAGCGTAGCTGGGACCTCCTACAATGAGCAGTTCTTC
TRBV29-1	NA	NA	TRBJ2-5	CSAVSGGGETQYF	TGCAGCGCCGTTTCAGGGGGAGGAGAGACCCAGTACTTC
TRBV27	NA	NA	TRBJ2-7	CASGRSTAKYF	TGTGCCAGCGGGCGCTCGACTGCTAAGTACTTC
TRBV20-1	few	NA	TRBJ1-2	CSARDSGSYGYTF	TGCAGTGCTAGAGATTCCGGATCCTATGGCTACACCTTC
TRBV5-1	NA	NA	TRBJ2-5	CASSLVSLGTLKETQYF	TGCGCCAGCAGCTTGGTTTCTCTGGGGACCCTAAAAGAGACCCAGTACTTC
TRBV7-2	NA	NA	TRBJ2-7	CASSLVGPNYEQYF	TGTGCCAGCAGCTTAGTCGGACCAAACTACGAGCAGTACTTC
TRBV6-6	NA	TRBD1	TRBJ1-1	CASSYVSGGLGTEAFF	TGTGCCAGCAGTTACGTTTCAGGGGGCTTGGGCACTGAAGCTTTCTTT
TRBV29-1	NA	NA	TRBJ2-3	CSVGGAVTDTQYF	TGCAGCGTTGGGGGAGCGGTCACAGATACGCAGTATTTT
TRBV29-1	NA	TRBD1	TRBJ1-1	CSVKQGLNTEAFF	TGCAGCGTGAAACAGGGGCTGAACACTGAAGCTTTCTTT
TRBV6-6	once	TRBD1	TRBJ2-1	CASTKLQGGNEQFF	TGTGCCAGCACCAAGTTACAGGGGGGTAATGAGCAGTTCTTC
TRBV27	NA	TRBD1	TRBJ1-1	CASSLSKTGINTEAFF	TGTGCCAGCAGTTTATCCAAGACAGGGATAAACACTGAAGCTTTCTTT
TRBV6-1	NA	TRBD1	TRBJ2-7	CASRPPRGARDRASYEQYF	TGTGCCAGCAGGCCACCTCGGGGAGCCCGGGACAGGGCCTCCTACGAGCAGTACTTC
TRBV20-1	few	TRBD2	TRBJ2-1	CSARDMASGTYNEQFF	TGCAGTGCTAGAGATATGGCTAGCGGGACGTACAATGAGCAGTTCTTC
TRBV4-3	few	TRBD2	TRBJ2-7	CASSQDRAAGGPSYEQYF	TGCGCCAGCAGCCAAGATCGTGCGGCGGGAGGGCCCTCCTACGAGCAGTACTTC
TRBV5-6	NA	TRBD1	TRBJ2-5	CASSGRDRGRGEQYF	TGTGCCAGCAGCGGAAGGGACAGGGGACGGGGTGAGCAGTACTTC
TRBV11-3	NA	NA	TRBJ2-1	CASSLNGRGEQFF	TGTGCCAGCAGCTTAAATGGGAGAGGGGAGCAGTTCTTC
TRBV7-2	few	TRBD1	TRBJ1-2	CASSQGTGVGYTF	TGTGCCAGCAGCCAAGGGACAGGGGTTGGCTACACCTTC
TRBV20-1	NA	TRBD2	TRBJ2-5	CSTQAGGETQYF	TGCAGTACCCAAGCGGGAGGCGAGACCCAGTACTTC
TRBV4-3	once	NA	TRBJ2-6	CASSQDWGMSSGANVLTF	TGCGCCAGCAGCCAAGATTGGGGGATGAGCTCTGGGGCCAACGTCCTGACTTTC
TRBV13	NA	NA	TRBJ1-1	CASSQKTVMNTEAFF	TGTGCCAGCAGCCAAAAGACAGTCATGAACACTGAAGCTTTCTTT
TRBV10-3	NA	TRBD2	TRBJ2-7	CAISVLAGYEQYF	TGTGCCATCAGTGTACTAGCGGGGTACGAGCAGTACTTC
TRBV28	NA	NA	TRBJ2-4	CASRSSRGWEQYF	TGTGCCAGCAGATCGTCCAGGGGTTGGGAGCAGTACTTC
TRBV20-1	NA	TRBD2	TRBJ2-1	CSARAGEAGFEEQFF	TGCAGTGCTAGAGCCGGGGAAGCGGGATTCGAGGAGCAGTTCTTC
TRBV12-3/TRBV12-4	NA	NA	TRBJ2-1	CASSSHGSPDNEQFF	TGTGCCAGCTCATCCCACGGGAGCCCTGATAATGAGCAGTTCTTC
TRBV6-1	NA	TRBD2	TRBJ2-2	CASRPGGRTGELFF	TGTGCCAGCAGGCCGGGGGGAAGGACCGGGGAGCTGTTTTTT
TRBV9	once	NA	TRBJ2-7	CASSGALMRETYEQYF	TGTGCCAGCAGCGGGGCCTTGATGCGGGAAACCTACGAGCAGTACTTC